The T cell receptor (beta chain) under discussion was sequenced for a study of spatial heterogeneity in lung cancer. Time point denoted: sample taken at primary tumor resection. Notes on the study in general: Tumor mutation count correlated with how many alpha and beta TCRs expanded intratumorally.

TCRdb ran MiXCR on the 5' RACE reads and lists one entry per CDR3 protein. The sample consists of some 4,200 distinct CDR3 sequences, 35% to 45% of them appearing once. Trimming removed 5 bases at V and 7 bases at J, with 18 bases between. Germline-derived CDR1 and CDR2 are LGHDT and YNNKEL (reference sequence). The CDR3 consists of 14 residues. About this clonotype: What it recognizes is unknown.

This chain joins TRBV3-1 and TRBJ2-7; D might be TRBD2 (5 bases). Source: lung tumor tissue, taken at surgery. The TCR sequence derives from a male donor with early-stage non-small cell lung cancer. The CDR3 region has the DNA TGTGCCAGCAGCTCCCCTGGCGGGCTTCCGGAGCAGTACTTC. Protein product: CASSSPGGLPEQYF.